This T cell receptor beta chain was captured by sequencing in a study of T cell changes during pregnancy in multiple sclerosis. The assay was immunoSEQ multiplex PCR, and TCRdb's table has in-frame clones only and misses some. The table has some 120,000 clones, approximately 95% seen once. The CDR3 totals 16 residues. The ends lost 0 bases at V and 4 bases at J; junction bases unmatched: 8. This clonotype was obtained from a female donor with multiple sclerosis, enrolled in a pregnancy study. The J gene is TRBJ1-1, the V gene TRBV23-1, with TRBD1 matching over 7 bases. TRBV23-1 is classed as an ORF, of uncertain function. Specimen: peripheral blood, collected before pregnancy. In DNA form, the CDR3 reads TGCGCCAGCAGTCAATCGACAGGGCCAGGGCGCACTGAAGCTTTCTTT. It encodes CASSQSTGPGRTEAFF.